The 10 T cell receptor beta chains reported below all come from one sample, sequenced in a study of identical twins' blood T cells. A single record per CDR3 protein comes from TCRdb applying MiXCR to the 5' RACE reads. The sample has fewer than 450,000 distinct CDR3 sequences, about 28% seen once. What was sequenced was PBMCs. All receptors come from a woman between 18 and 50 years old in good health.

This clonotype was counted only a few times. This chain connects TRBV20-1 to TRBJ1-1; D uncertain. V dropped 1 base and J dropped 0 bases, with 6 bases sitting between them. Germline values: CDR1 DFQATT, CDR2 SNEGSKA (reference sequence). The CDR3 has 13 residues. The CDR3 reads CSARGGVNTEAFF. In nucleotides, the CDR3 is TGCAGTGCTAGAGGTGGGGTGAACACTGAAGCTTTCTTT.

This clonotype has a count of ten or more. The V and J genes are TRBV12-3 or TRBV12-4 and TRBJ1-1, with D possibly matching TRBD1 (5 bases). V lost 3 bases to trimming and J lost 10 bases, with 12 bases between them. This CDR3 is built from 12 residues. The CDR3 sequence: CASSFGGSGAFF. Written as DNA, the CDR3 is TGTGCCAGCAGTTTTGGGGGTTCCGGAGCTTTCTTT.

This chain joins TRBV12-3 or TRBV12-4 and TRBJ1-1; no definite D call. V lost 2 bases and J 1 base, leaving 8 bases between the germline ends. This CDR3 comprises 14 residues. In DNA form, the CDR3 reads TGTGCCAGCAGTTTATTCGGGCCGAACACTGAAGCTTTCTTT. It is translated as CASSLFGPNTEAFF.

This clonotype has a count of ten or more. The genes are TRBV7-9 and TRBJ1-1; 8 bases agree with TRBD1. The V and J ends lost 5 bases and 5 bases, in that order; junction bases with no gene match: 13. CDR3 length equals 16 residues. Germline assignment: CDR1 SEHNR and CDR2 FQNEAQ (reference sequence). The DNA of the CDR3 is TGTGCCAGCAGCCCAGGACAGGGAGGTGTTCGGACTGAAGCTTTCTTT. It encodes CASSPGQGGVRTEAFF.

This clonotype has a handful of counts. The chain recombines TRBV20-1 with TRBJ2-1, with D possibly matching TRBD2 (6 bases). V lost 7 bases and J lost 6, with 16 bases in between. CDR3 length: 13 amino acids. The germline V gene has CDR1 DFQATT and CDR2 SNEGSKA (reference sequence). The DNA of the CDR3 is TGCAGTGGGGTCCGCGGGACTGGCAATGAGCAGTTCTTC. Translated: CSGVRGTGNEQFF.

This clonotype was observed a few times. The rearrangement links TRBV20-1 to TRBJ2-3, with D possibly being TRBD1 or TRBD2 (6 bases each). The CDR3 has 15 amino acids. V was shortened by 4 bases and J by 0 bases, with 14 bases between the two germline ends. Germline V gives CDR1 DFQATT, CDR2 SNEGSKA (reference sequence). The CDR3 DNA follows: TGCAGTGCTAATCCCTCGGGGGCTAGCACAGATACGCAGTATTTT. Its protein product is CSANPSGASTDTQYF.

The rearrangement joins TRBV6-5 to TRBJ1-1, with a possible D match to TRBD1 (5 bases). The CDR3 is 14 amino acids. The germline gives CDR1 MNHEY, CDR2 SVGAGI. The V gene lost 7 bases and the J gene lost 1 base, with 13 bases spanning the gap. CDR3 DNA sequence: TGTGCCAGCACTCCGCTTACAGGGAACACTGAAGCTTTCTTT. Its translation: CASTPLTGNTEAFF.

This clonotype has just a few counts. This rearrangement joins TRBV20-1 to TRBJ1-2, with 10 bases fitting TRBD1. In germline, CDR1 is DFQATT, CDR2 SNEGSKA (reference sequence). This CDR3 contains 15 residues. V was pared by 5 bases and J by 6 bases, with 12 bases of the junction left unmatched. In nucleotides, the CDR3 is TGCAGTGCTTGGGACAGGGGTATTGGTCGAGATGGCTACACCTTC. This codes for CSAWDRGIGRDGYTF.

The V and J genes are TRBV7-2 and TRBJ2-3; TRBD1 matches 7 bases. Trimming at V came to 6 bases and at J to 3 bases, leaving 9 bases not matched to a gene. The germline V gene encodes CDR1 SGHTA and CDR2 FQGNSA. The CDR3 is 15 amino acids. CDR3 coding DNA: TGTGCCAGCAGTCAAAGGGGGCCGGGGACAGATACGCAGTATTTT. Its translation: CASSQRGPGTDTQYF. The variable domain in full, with the rest retrieved from reference TRBV7-2 and TRBJ2-3, is GAGVSQSPSNKVTEKGKDVELRCDPISGHTALYWYRQSLGQGLEFLIYFQGNSAPDKSGLPSDRFSAERTGGSVSTLTIQRTQQEDSAVYLCASSQRGPGTDTQYFGPGTRLTVL.

This clonotype has a count of ten or more. V is TRBV6-1 and J is TRBJ2-1; no definite D call. The germline CDR1 and CDR2 sequences are MNHNS and SASEGT. V was cut by 0 bases and J by 13 bases, with 10 bases left in between. This CDR3 is 12 amino acids long. The CDR3: CASSEAMLSQFF. In DNA form, the CDR3 reads TGTGCCAGCAGTGAAGCGATGCTATCCCAGTTCTTC.